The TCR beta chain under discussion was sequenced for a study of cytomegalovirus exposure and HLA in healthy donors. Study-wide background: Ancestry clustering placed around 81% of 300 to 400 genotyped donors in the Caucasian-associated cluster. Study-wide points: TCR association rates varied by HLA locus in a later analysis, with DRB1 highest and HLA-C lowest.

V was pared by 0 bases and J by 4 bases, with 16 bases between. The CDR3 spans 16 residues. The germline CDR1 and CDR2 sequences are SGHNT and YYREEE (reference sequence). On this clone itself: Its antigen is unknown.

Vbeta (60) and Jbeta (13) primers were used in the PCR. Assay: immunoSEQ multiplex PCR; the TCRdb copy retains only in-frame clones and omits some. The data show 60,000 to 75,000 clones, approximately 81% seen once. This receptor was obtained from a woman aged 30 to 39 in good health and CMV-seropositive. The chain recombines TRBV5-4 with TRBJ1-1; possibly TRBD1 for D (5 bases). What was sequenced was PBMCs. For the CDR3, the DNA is TGTGCCAGCAGCTTGGGAGGAGGGGTCCCGACCACTGAAGCTTTCTTT. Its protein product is CASSLGGGVPTTEAFF.